A selection of T cell receptor beta chains follows, all from one sample in a study of blood T cell repertoires in COVID-19. TCRdb keeps only in-frame clones here, not all; method: immunoSEQ multiplex PCR. The sample shows roughly 130,000 clones, over 85% of them seen only once. The source material was peripheral blood. The source of these receptors is a man aged 60-69 years with COVID-19, enrolled during active disease. Both conserved end residues are part of each CDR3. The D gene is left open where the match is weak. Clone size is not always given. Where it is, it says once, few, many or a class for expanded clones.

d_call clone_size j_call v_call cdr3_aa cdr3_nt
TRBD1 NA TRBJ2-7 TRBV19 CATAGTGSYEQYF TGTGCCACCGCCGGGACAGGTTCCTACGAGCAGTACTTC
TRBD1 NA TRBJ2-5 TRBV6-1 CASSEGTGSLETQYF TGTGCCAGCAGTGAAGGGACAGGGTCATTGGAGACCCAGTACTTC
TRBD1 few TRBJ2-2 TRBV6-2/TRBV6-3 CASSPQGLAGELFF TGTGCCAGCAGTCCACAGGGGCTAGCCGGGGAGCTGTTTTTT
TRBD2 once TRBJ2-2 TRBV7-6 CASSLWLAANTGELFF TGTGCCAGCAGCTTATGGCTAGCGGCGAACACCGGGGAGCTGTTTTTT
NA NA TRBJ1-2 TRBV4-1 CASSPGENYGYTF TGCGCCAGCAGCCCTGGGGAGAACTATGGCTACACCTTC
TRBD2 NA TRBJ2-1 TRBV11-3 CASSRREREFDEQFF TGTGCCAGCAGCCGCCGTGAGCGGGAGTTCGATGAGCAGTTCTTC
TRBD1 NA TRBJ1-1 TRBV6-5 CASSSRTGGASAFF TGTGCCAGCAGTTCGCGGACAGGGGGCGCCTCCGCTTTCTTT
NA NA TRBJ2-7 TRBV18 CASSPDSDEQYF TGTGCCAGCTCACCAGATAGCGACGAGCAGTACTTC
NA NA TRBJ1-2 TRBV30 CAWSDTTGPVGYGYTF TGTGCCTGGAGTGATACAACAGGGCCTGTTGGCTATGGCTACACCTTC
NA NA TRBJ1-5 TRBV7-5 CVRSQGQGGNQPQHF TGTGTCAGAAGCCAAGGACAGGGGGGCAATCAGCCCCAGCATTTT
NA NA TRBJ2-3 TRBV9 CASSVVFVGTQYF TGTGCCAGCAGCGTAGTATTCGTCGGGACGCAGTATTTT
NA NA TRBJ2-5 TRBV5-1 CASSLSGARQETQYF TGCGCCAGCAGCTTGAGTGGGGCGCGGCAAGAGACCCAGTACTTC
NA few TRBJ1-1 TRBV11-2 CASSFTPTGGEAFF TGTGCCAGCAGCTTTACCCCGACGGGGGGTGAAGCTTTCTTT
NA NA TRBJ2-1 TRBV11-2 CASSLGASLPLDNEQFF TGTGCCAGCAGCTTAGGGGCTAGCCTTCCCCTGGACAATGAGCAGTTCTTC